The clone carrying this T cell receptor beta chain was seen just once. Its antigen remains unknown. An end of the junction does not agree with germline; a read error may underlie this. The template was RNA from unsorted bulk tissue. Newly diagnosed lung cancer patients had thoracic surgery in China, August–late 2014, without prior chemotherapy. The CDR3 is made up of 14 amino acids. Germline-derived CDR1 and CDR2 are SQVTM and ANQGSEA. These data belong to a study of tumor and adjacent non-tumor tissue in lung cancer. Whole-study results and caveats: Shorter survival was associated with higher TCR diversity in tumors. Tumor tissue had significantly higher TCR diversity than normal lung.

A modified ARM-PCR protocol with three rounds of nested PCR amplified TCRbeta. TCRdb processed the multiplex PCR reads anew with MiXCR; each CDR3 protein has one entry. The sample shows some 84,000 distinct CDR3 sequences, about three fifths of them seen only once. This chain links TRBV29-1 with TRBJ2-7; 8 bases are a match to TRBD1. The clonotype originates from a man aged 65 to 79 with non-small cell lung cancer. The sequenced material came from lung tumor tissue. CDR3 sequence (DNA): TGCAGCGCTCGTTCTCAGGGGGCTTCCTACGAGCAGTATTTC. This sequence encodes CSARSQGASYEQYF.